This record looks at one T cell receptor (beta chain) sequence and its context. The antigen is undetermined. This entry belongs to a study of identifying expanded T cells in peripheral blood. Germline lookup yields CDR1 SGHNT and CDR2 YENEEA. CDR3 length: 12 residues. Trimming removed 6 bases from V and 13 bases from J; junction bases left unmatched: 11. No infections or other immune events were documented during collection. Sequencing used immunoSEQ multiplex PCR; TCRdb keeps in-frame clones, though not all of them. Of about 90,000 clones listed, approximately 83% are singletons. Study-wide points: Variance in clone template counts between approximately 2-week samples significantly increased with total template count across all healthy donors. Over around two and four weeks, about 15 and 18 clones changed, versus 1.2 between replicates.

Input material: blood. The chain has TRBV11-3 and TRBJ1-1; 7 nucleotides match TRBD1. The clonotype originates from a person aged 18 to 75 in good health. CDR3 amino acids: CASSDRVGVGFF. CDR3 bases: TGTGCCAGCAGTGACAGGGTAGGGGTTGGTTTCTTT. The variable domain in full, completed from reference TRBV11-3 and TRBJ1-1, reads EAGVVQSPRYKIIEKKQPVAFWCNPISGHNTLYWYLQNLGQGPELLIRYENEEAVDDSQLPKDRFSAERLKGVDSTLKIQPAELGDSAVYLCASSDRVGVGFFGQGTRLTVV.